The 9 T cell receptor beta chains below come from one sample, sequenced in a study of T and B cells in COVID-19 patients. TRB rearrangements were amplified by multiplex PCR with BIOMED2 TRB-A/B primers. Using its own MiXCR run on the multiplex PCR reads, TCRdb lists one record per CDR3 protein. The sample holds just over 5,000 distinct CDR3 sequences, just under 20% seen once. Blood genomic DNA input for TRB amplification was about 240-550 ng. The sequencing sample was made of blood. The source is a human donor who had recovered from COVID-19.

This clonotype was found a few times. The chain links TRBV7-2 to TRBJ1-2; TRBD1 matches 9 bases. The germline gives CDR1 SGHTA, CDR2 FQGNSA. This CDR3 contains 15 residues. V was pared by 4 bases and J by 7 bases, with 10 bases of the junction left unmatched. This CDR3 reads CASSSHRGRGIGYTF. The CDR3 nucleotides are TGTGCCAGCAGCTCCCACAGGGGGCGTGGGATTGGCTACACCTTC.

The chain couples TRBV4-1 to TRBJ2-7, with D perhaps matching TRBD1 or TRBD2 (5 bases each). Trimming removed 4 bases from V and 1 base from J, with 8 bases in between. The CDR3 length is 13 residues. Germline CDR1 and CDR2: MGHRA and YSYEKL. The CDR3 reads CASSRDRSYEQYF. CDR3 nucleotides: TGCGCCAGCAGCCGGGACCGATCCTACGAGCAGTACTTC.

Judged by abundance, this clonotype is large. This chain connects TRBV11-3 to TRBJ2-1, with TRBD1 identical over 7 bases. V lost 3 bases, J lost 2 bases, and 4 bases stayed unmatched. The germline V gene encodes CDR1 SGHNT and CDR2 YENEEA. The CDR3 consists of 15 residues. The CDR3 region has the DNA TGTGCCAGCAGCTTTCACAGGGGAACCTACAATGAGCAGTTCTTC. Its translation is CASSFHRGTYNEQFF. Complete variable domain (other parts from reference TRBV11-3 and TRBJ2-1): EAGVVQSPRYKIIEKKQPVAFWCNPISGHNTLYWYLQNLGQGPELLIRYENEEAVDDSQLPKDRFSAERLKGVDSTLKIQPAELGDSAVYLCASSFHRGTYNEQFFGPGTRLTVL.

A word on this clonotype: Being one base from a much bigger clone, this may be a read error. This is likely a read error, given that the CDR3 carries no conserved phenylalanine or tryptophan at its end. The chain couples TRBV27 to TRBJ2-7; 8 nucleotides line up with TRBD2. The CDR3 is 13 residues long. Germline V gives CDR1 MNHEY, CDR2 SMNVEV (reference sequence). Losses at the gene ends were 5 bases for V and 2 bases for J; bases not matched to a gene: 2. CDR3 sequence: CASSLTSAYEQYL. In DNA, the CDR3 is TGTGCCAGCAGTCTGACTAGCGCCTACGAGCAGTACCTC.

This clonotype has a count of ten or more. This chain uses TRBV7-2 with TRBJ1-1; D possibly corresponds to TRBD1 (5 bases). Germline CDR1 SGHTA, CDR2 FQGNSA. This CDR3 has 14 amino acids. V was pared by 2 bases and J by 4 bases, with 11 bases between. This chain's CDR3 is CASSLRRGSTEAFF. The CDR3 DNA follows: TGTGCCAGCAGCTTACGTCGGGGGAGCACTGAAGCTTTCTTT.

This clonotype was picked up a small number of times. The rearrangement links TRBV28 to TRBJ1-4; D possibly corresponds to TRBD1 (5 bases). V shed 3 bases and J shed 11 bases, with 7 bases lying between them. The germline gives CDR1 MDHEN, CDR2 SYDVKM. The CDR3 spans 11 residues. CDR3 residues: CASSFRDKLFF. The CDR3 DNA reads TGTGCCAGCAGTTTCCGGGACAAACTGTTTTTT.

By its share, this clonotype is medium-sized. The chain links TRBV30 to TRBJ2-2; TRBD2 matches 7 bases. V was pared by 5 bases and J by 5 bases, with 20 bases of the junction left unmatched. This CDR3 region has 18 residues. Germline V lookup: CDR1 GTSNPN, CDR2 SVGIG (reference sequence). CDR3 protein: CAWGLPPKWAGDTGELFF. DNA of the CDR3: TGTGCCTGGGGATTGCCCCCCAAGTGGGCGGGAGATACCGGGGAGCTGTTTTTT.

This clonotype was detected only a few times. This chain uses TRBV20-1 with TRBJ2-1; D gene uncertain. V was pared by 5 bases and J by 4 bases, with 6 bases between. The CDR3 runs 11 residues. Germline V CDR1 and CDR2: DFQATT, SNEGSKA (reference sequence). This CDR3 reads CSAHRYNEQFF. CDR3 coding DNA: TGCAGTGCTCATCGTTACAATGAGCAGTTCTTC.

The chain is built from TRBV4-1 and TRBJ2-5, with a possible D match to TRBD2 (6 bases). The ends were cut back, 2 bases at V and 2 bases at J, with 15 bases in the middle. Germline CDR1 and CDR2: MGHRA and YSYEKL. The CDR3 length is 16 residues. The chain's CDR3 is CASSQMGGGGQETQYF. The CDR3 DNA follows: TGCGCCAGCAGCCAAATGGGGGGAGGAGGGCAAGAGACCCAGTACTTC.